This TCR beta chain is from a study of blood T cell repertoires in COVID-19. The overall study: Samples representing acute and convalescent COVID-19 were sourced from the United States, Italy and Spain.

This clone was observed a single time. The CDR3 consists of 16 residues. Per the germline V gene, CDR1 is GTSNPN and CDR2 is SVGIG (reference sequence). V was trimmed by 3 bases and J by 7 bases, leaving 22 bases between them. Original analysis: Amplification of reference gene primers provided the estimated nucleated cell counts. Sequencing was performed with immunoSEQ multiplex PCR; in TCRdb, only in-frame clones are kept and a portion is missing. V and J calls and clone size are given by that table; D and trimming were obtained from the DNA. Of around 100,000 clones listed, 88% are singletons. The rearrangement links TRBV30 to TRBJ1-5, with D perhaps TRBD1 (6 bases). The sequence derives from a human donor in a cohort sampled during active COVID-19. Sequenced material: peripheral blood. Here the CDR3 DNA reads TGTGCCTGGAGCGGAGGGAGGGGGTCCTTCGCGCAGCCCCAGCATTTT. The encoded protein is CAWSGGRGSFAQPQHF. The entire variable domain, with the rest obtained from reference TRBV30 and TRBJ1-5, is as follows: SQTIHQWPATLVQPVGSPLSLECTVEGTSNPNLYWYRQAAGRGLQLLFYSVGIGQISSEVPQNLSASRPQDRQFILSSKKLLLSDSGFYLCAWSGGRGSFAQPQHFGDGTRLSIL.